This TCR beta chain was obtained from a study of T cells in Graves' hyperthyroidism and ophthalmopathy. Study-wide results and limits: Among clonotypes expanded in thyroid above 0.001, most were also found in blood. The model anticipated ophthalmopathy a median 6.5 months pre-onset.

Each patient was aged 18 to 65 and had newly diagnosed hyperthyroidism of under 2 months' duration. It was uncontrolled infection, other autoimmune disease, pregnancy or lactation that excluded patients. Regarding this clonotype: Its target is not known.

RNA transcripts yielded amplified TCR beta CDR3 regions. TCR CDR3 underwent first-round RT-PCR with the HTBI primer set. TCRdb fed the multiplex PCR reads into MiXCR, producing one record per CDR3 protein. The sample comprises approximately 330,000 distinct CDR3 sequences, approximately 22% of which are singletons, and less than 65% rests with the top ten. The receptor was derived from a woman between 45 and 65 years old with Graves' hyperthyroidism. Specimen: blood.

CDR3 loop: CASSLYTNEKLFF. The CDR3, as DNA: TGTGCCAGCAGCTTGTACACTAATGAAAAACTGTTTTTT. The J gene is TRBJ1-4, the V gene TRBV5-5; no clear D gene. V gave up 1 base and J gave up 2 bases, with 3 bases separating them. Germline CDR1 and CDR2: SGHKS and YYEKEE (reference sequence). This CDR3 spans 13 amino acids.